What follows are 3 T cell receptor beta chains derived from one specimen sequenced in a study of tumor-infiltrating lymphocytes in primary liver carcinoma. Production of TCR beta cDNA used around 500 ng total RNA together with a constant-region primer. Sequencing libraries for TCR beta derived from three nested multiplex PCR rounds that used slightly modified ARM-PCR. TRBV1-TRBV30 forward primers paired with a C-beta reverse primer were used in the first two PCR rounds, which ran approximately 10 cycles each. One entry per CDR3 protein results from TCRdb running MiXCR on the multiplex PCR reads. The table has 250,000 to 350,000 distinct CDR3 sequences, more than 55% seen once. Germline DNA was also extracted, and blood RNA was taken from unsorted whole blood. What was sequenced was peripheral blood. The receptors come from a woman between 25 and 40 years old with primary liver carcinoma and hepatitis B virus infection.

Notes on this clonotype: At one end, the junction sequence differs from germline, possibly due to a read error. This chain uses TRBV6-1 with TRBJ2-5; TRBD1 aligns across 9 bases. This CDR3 comprises 15 residues. Germline V gene data show CDR1 as MNHNS and CDR2 as SASEGT. The DNA of the CDR3 is TGTGCCAGCAGAGGACAGGGGCAATCCTCGGAGACCCAATACTTC. Protein sequence: CASRGQGQSSETQYF.

This chain joins TRBV6-6 and TRBJ1-5, with D unclear. The CDR3 runs 14 residues. Germline V gene data show CDR1 as MNHNY and CDR2 as SVGAGI (reference sequence). The germline V and J ends were trimmed by 6 bases and 0 bases, with 9 bases remaining between them. The CDR3 spells CASREWGSNQPQHF. CDR3 nucleotides: TGTGCCAGCAGGGAATGGGGTAGCAATCAGCCCCAGCATTTT.

This chain joins TRBV28 and TRBJ2-7, with D unresolved. This CDR3 is 11 amino acids long. Trimming shortened V by 3 bases and J by 4 bases, and 4 bases separated the two germline ends. Germline lookup yields CDR1 MDHEN and CDR2 SYDVKM. CDR3: CASSLKYEQYF. The CDR3 region has the DNA TGTGCCAGCAGTTTGAAGTACGAGCAGTACTTC. Filled out from reference TRBV28 and TRBJ2-7, the complete variable domain reads DVKVTQSSRYLVKRTGEKVFLECVQDMDHENMFWYRQDPGLGLRLIYFSYDVKMKEKGDIPEGYSVSREKKERFSLILESASTNQTSMYLCASSLKYEQYFGPGTRLTVT.